This T cell receptor (beta chain) was identified during a study of immune evolution from preneoplasia to lung adenocarcinoma. Concerning this clone: Its antigen remains unidentified.

The method was immunoSEQ multiplex PCR; TCRdb's version includes in-frame clones alone and lacks a portion of them. The sample carries 4,500 to 5,500 clones, about nine tenths recorded once. Whole-study findings and limits: Normal lung had highest clonality; later lesions appeared denser, more diverse. Top clone share appeared to fall from AAH through AIS, MIA, adenocarcinoma.

Patients had resection in Japan or China between about 2013 and 2017. Premalignant or tumor cells were enriched by macro-dissection after pathologic assessment. This sequence was found in a person aged 45-65 years with lung adenocarcinoma. The source material was FFPE invasive lung adenocarcinoma tissue.

The DNA for the CDR3 is TGTGCCAGCAGCTTAGTTGGACAGGGGGCGGGAAACCTGCAGTTCTTC. Amino acid sequence: CASSLVGQGAGNLQFF. This rearrangement joins TRBV11-2 to TRBJ2-1; 11 bases line up with TRBD1. V shed 1 base, J shed 12 bases, and the junction held 11 bases outside the gene matches. The germline V gene has CDR1 SGHAT and CDR2 FQNNGV. The CDR3 runs 16 residues.